Listed here are 2 T cell receptor beta chains from one sample, sequenced in a study of blood T cell repertoires in COVID-19. The repertoire was sequenced with immunoSEQ multiplex PCR; TCRdb's copy has only in-frame clones and lacks some. The sample records around 110,000 clones, roughly two thirds being singletons. Source material: peripheral blood. The receptors come from a human donor with acute or convalescent COVID-19. The donor label of this sample is uncertain.

This chain uses TRBV19 with TRBJ1-4; 7 bases map to TRBD1. Germline trimming cut 4 bases from V and 13 bases from J; bases unmatched to any gene: 9. In germline, CDR1 is LNHDA, CDR2 SQIVND (reference sequence). The CDR3 consists of 13 residues. The CDR3 DNA reads as TGTGCCAGTAGTAACCGAAGACAGGGTACACTGTTTTTT. Its protein product is CASSNRRQGTLFF.

This chain connects TRBV20-1 to TRBJ2-5; D is perhaps TRBD2 (5 bases). Trimming removed 3 bases at V and 5 bases at J, with 13 bases between. CDR3 length: 13 residues. CDR1 is DFQATT, CDR2 SNEGSKA, per germline (reference sequence). The CDR3 spells CSASEGHLETQYF. The CDR3 region has the DNA TGCAGTGCTAGTGAGGGCCATCTTGAGACCCAGTACTTC.